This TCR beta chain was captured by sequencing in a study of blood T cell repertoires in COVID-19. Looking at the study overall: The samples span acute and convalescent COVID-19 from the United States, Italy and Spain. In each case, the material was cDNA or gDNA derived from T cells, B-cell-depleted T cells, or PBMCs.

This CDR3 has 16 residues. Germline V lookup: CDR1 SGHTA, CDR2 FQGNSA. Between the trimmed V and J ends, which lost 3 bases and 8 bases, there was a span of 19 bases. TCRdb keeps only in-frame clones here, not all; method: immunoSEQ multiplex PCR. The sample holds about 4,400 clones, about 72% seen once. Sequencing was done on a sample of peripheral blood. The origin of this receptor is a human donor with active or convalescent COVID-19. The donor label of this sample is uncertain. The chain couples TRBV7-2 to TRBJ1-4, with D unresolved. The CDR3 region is CASSLGSTRGREKLFF. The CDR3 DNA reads TGTGCCAGCAGCTTGGGTTCGACCCGGGGTCGGGAAAAACTGTTTTTT.